The rows below give T cell receptor beta chains drawn from one sample of a study of shared clonotypes between healthy human individuals. Profiled with immunoSEQ multiplex PCR; TCRdb holds only in-frame clones, not every one. The sample yields more than 550,000 clones, around 90% seen once. Source material: naive CD8+ T cells sorted from blood. The receptors were gathered from a young man in good health. CDR3s include the opening cysteine and the closing phenylalanine or tryptophan. A D gene is named only where the DNA matches it firmly. Expanded clones get a size class; other rows say once, few or many, or leave the size out.

TRBV27	-	-	TRBJ2-1	TGTGCCAGCAGTCCAGCGGGCAATGAGCAGTTCTTC	CASSPAGNEQFF
TRBV30	-	-	TRBJ2-5	TGTGCCTGGAGTGCCCTGCAAGAGACCCAGTACTTC	CAWSALQETQYF
TRBV27	TRBD1	-	TRBJ1-1	TGTGCCAGCAGTCCGGGGGGACAGGCGGCTGAAGCTTTCTTT	CASSPGGQAAEAFF
TRBV7-9	-	once	TRBJ2-7	TGTGCCAGCAGCTTACGGGATGAGCAGTACTTC	CASSLRDEQYF
TRBV27	-	-	TRBJ2-5	TGTGCCAGCAGTTTATCCCAACAAGAGACCCAGTACTTC	CASSLSQQETQYF
TRBV2	-	-	TRBJ2-7	TGTGCCAGCAGTGACGTGGGGCACGAGCAGTACTTC	CASSDVGHEQYF
TRBV27	-	-	TRBJ2-7	TGTGCCAGCAGTTTAGAGAAAGAGGGACTCCCAAGCCTACCGGAGCAGTACTTC	CASSLEKEGLPSLPEQYF
TRBV27	TRBD1	-	TRBJ2-7	TGTGCCAGCAGTCCGGGATCCGGGACAGGGGGCTACGAGCAGTACTTC	CASSPGSGTGGYEQYF
TRBV10-3	-	-	TRBJ2-7	TGTGCCATCGGATTCTCGGCAGGGGTAGACTACGAGCAGTACTTC	CAIGFSAGVDYEQYF
TRBV13	-	-	TRBJ2-7	TGTGCCAGCAGCTTAGCTGGCGGGGGCTTCCACGAGCAGTACTTC	CASSLAGGGFHEQYF
TRBV7-6	-	-	TRBJ2-1	TGTGCCAGCAGCAATATCCCGGGACAGGAAGGACTAGCGCCCAATGAGCAGTTCTTC	CASSNIPGQEGLAPNEQFF
TRBV15	-	-	TRBJ1-5	TGTGCCACCAGCAGAGATCGGGATAGGGCAGGGGGCAATCAGCCCCAGCATTTT	CATSRDRDRAGGNQPQHF
TRBV6-5	TRBD2	-	TRBJ2-2	TGTGCCAGCAGTCTAGCGGGGGAGAACACCGGGGAGCTGTTTTTT	CASSLAGENTGELFF
TRBV4-2	-	-	TRBJ1-3	TGTGCCAGCAGCCTATCGGGCGGGAACTCTGGAAACACCATATATTTT	CASSLSGGNSGNTIYF
TRBV25-1	-	-	TRBJ1-1	TGTGCCAGTACCGAATCGGGACGGATTAACACTGAAGCTTTCTTT	CASTESGRINTEAFF
TRBV7-9	-	-	TRBJ1-1	TGTGCCAGCAGCCCCCTGACGGGGTGGAACACTGAAGCTTTCTTT	CASSPLTGWNTEAFF
TRBV15	-	-	TRBJ1-3	TGTGCCACCAGCAGAGGACTGTCCTCTGGAAACACCATATATTTT	CATSRGLSSGNTIYF
TRBV28	TRBD1	-	TRBJ1-1	TGTGCCAGCAGTTTGACGGGAAGGACAGGGAACACTGAAGCTTTCTTT	CASSLTGRTGNTEAFF
TRBV27	TRBD2	once	TRBJ2-1	TGTGCCAGCAGTTTAAATTCCGGACTAGCGGGAGGGGTAAACAATGAGCAGTTCTTC	CASSLNSGLAGGVNNEQFF
TRBV4-3	-	-	TRBJ2-7	TGCGCCAGCAGCCGGGGTACGGGGGTCTCCTACGAGCAGTACTTC	CASSRGTGVSYEQYF
TRBV10-3	-	few	TRBJ2-7	TGTGCCATCAGTGCGCAGATAACCTACGAGCAGTACTTC	CAISAQITYEQYF
TRBV27	-	-	TRBJ2-7	TGTGCCAGCAGTTTAAAGGGTGGCACCTACGAGCAGTACTTC	CASSLKGGTYEQYF
TRBV7-8	-	-	TRBJ2-7	TGTGCCAGCAGCTTAGGCCGAGTTAACAGGGACGGCGAGCAGTACTTC	CASSLGRVNRDGEQYF
TRBV2	-	once	TRBJ1-1	TGTGCCAGCAGTGATGGGGGGGGCGGATACACTGAAGCTTTCTTT	CASSDGGGGYTEAFF
TRBV6-6	-	-	TRBJ2-1	TGTGCCAGCAGTTACGGGGGAGACTCCTACAATGAGCAGTTCTTC	CASSYGGDSYNEQFF
TRBV21-1	-	once	TRBJ2-5	TGTGCCAGCAGCAAAGAAGGGCGGAAAGAGACCCAGTACTTC	CASSKEGRKETQYF
TRBV4-2	-	-	TRBJ2-5	TGTGCCAGCAGAAAACTGGTGGAGACCCAGTACTTC	CASRKLVETQYF
TRBV13	-	-	TRBJ2-3	TGTGCCAGTAGTGGGGTAGTTGGCACAGATACGCAGTATTTT	CASSGVVGTDTQYF
TRBV11-2	-	-	TRBJ1-1	TGTGCCAGCAGCCGCGTGGTGCGAGGTGACACTGAAGCTTTCTTT	CASSRVVRGDTEAFF
TRBV7-9	-	-	TRBJ2-1	TGTGCCAGCAGCTACTGGCTTCTGAACAATGAGCAGTTCTTC	CASSYWLLNNEQFF
TRBV29-1	-	-	TRBJ2-2	TGCAGCGTTGTTGGGGCCAACACCGGGGAGCTGTTTTTT	CSVVGANTGELFF
TRBV7-9	-	-	TRBJ2-7	TGTGCCAGCAGCCCCGACGAGCAGTACTTC	CASSPDEQYF
TRBV7-8	-	-	TRBJ1-5	TGTGCCAGCAGCTTAGACACAGTAAATCAGCCCCAGCATTTT	CASSLDTVNQPQHF
TRBV5-1	-	-	TRBJ1-1	TGCGCCAGCAGCTTGTATGGGGCTAACACTGAAGCTTTCTTT	CASSLYGANTEAFF
TRBV27	-	few	TRBJ2-7	TGTGCCAGCAGTCCAAATCTCGCCTACGAGCAGTACTTC	CASSPNLAYEQYF
TRBV27	-	-	TRBJ2-3	TGTGCCAGCAGTTTATCGACGAGGGGGGTAGATACGCAGTATTTT	CASSLSTRGVDTQYF
TRBV19	-	-	TRBJ2-1	TGTGCCAGTAGTATAGAGAGACAGGCAGACAATGAGCAGTTCTTC	CASSIERQADNEQFF
TRBV28	-	-	TRBJ2-3	TGTGCCAGCAGTTCCCCCCGCCAGGACAGATTCACAGATACGCAGTATTTT	CASSSPRQDRFTDTQYF
TRBV19	-	-	TRBJ2-1	TGTGCCAGTAGGGCCGGGAATGAGCAGTTCTTC	CASRAGNEQFF
TRBV27	-	-	TRBJ2-7	TGTGCCAGCAGTCCCTACCCGACGAGCTCCTACGAGCAGTACTTC	CASSPYPTSSYEQYF
TRBV27	-	-	TRBJ2-7	TGTGCCAGCAGTTTAGGGAGACACTACGAGCAGTACTTC	CASSLGRHYEQYF